These 26 T cell receptor beta chains came from one sample sequenced in a study of blood T cell repertoires in COVID-19 (dated by TCRdb to the early 2020s). Libraries were constructed by the immunoSEQ multiplex PCR assay. Not all clones reach the TCRdb copy of this immuneACCESS table, which keeps in-frame sequences only. Checked studies attribute under half of the gap to unresolved V genes and leave the rest unexplained. The sample table shows some 250,000 clones, and about four fifths are seen once. Approximately 3.5% of the sample lies in the top ten. Sequenced input: peripheral blood. The source of these receptors is a woman aged 18-35 years with acute or convalescent COVID-19.

The rearrangement links TRBV10-2 to TRBJ2-3, with TRBD2 matching 8 bases. Unmatched junction bases numbered 6, after V lost 8 bases and J lost 2 bases. From germline, CDR1 is WSHSY and CDR2 SAAADI. The CDR3 totals 14 residues. CDR3 DNA: TGCGCCAGCGTTACGGGAGGGACCACAGATACGCAGTATTTT. This translates into CASVTGGTTDTQYF.

V and J are TRBV13 and TRBJ1-3; D possibly corresponds to TRBD1 (6 bases). The CDR3 consists of 14 residues. V was cut by 4 bases and J by 3 bases, with 10 bases left in between. Germline V gene data show CDR1 as PRHDT and CDR2 as FYEKMQ (reference sequence). The CDR3: CASSSTGSGNTIYF. The DNA for the CDR3 is TGTGCCAGCAGCTCAACAGGGAGTGGAAACACCATATATTTT.

The chain has TRBV27 and TRBJ2-7; 9 bases match TRBD2. Trimming at V came to 6 bases and at J to 0 bases, leaving 6 bases not matched to a gene. The CDR3 has 15 residues. In germline, CDR1 is MNHEY, CDR2 SMNVEV (reference sequence). CDR3 bases: TGTGCCAGCAGCATAGCGGGAGTCCCCTCCTACGAGCAGTACTTC. Protein sequence: CASSIAGVPSYEQYF.

The chain links TRBV13 to TRBJ2-5; perhaps TRBD2 as D (6 bases). From germline, CDR1 is PRHDT and CDR2 FYEKMQ (reference sequence). The ends were cut back, 2 bases at V and 7 bases at J, with 11 bases in the middle. The CDR3 is 13 amino acids. CDR3 in amino acids: CASSLRLDGTQYF. The CDR3 bases are TGTGCCAGCAGCTTAAGACTAGATGGGACCCAGTACTTC.

A single count supports this clone. The rearrangement joins TRBV25-1 to TRBJ2-7, with D possibly TRBD2 on 6 matching bases. The V end was cut by 9 bases, the J end by 0 bases, with 15 bases between. The CDR3 has 14 amino acids. Germline values: CDR1 MGHDK, CDR2 SYGVNS. DNA for the CDR3: TGTGCCAGTGGAGGGTACCCGAGCTCCTACGAGCAGTACTTC. It codes for CASGGYPSSYEQYF.

This clone has a count of ten or more. The rearrangement links TRBV5-4 to TRBJ2-5, with TRBD1 matching 11 bases. The germline V gene encodes CDR1 SGHNT and CDR2 YYREEE (reference sequence). The V gene end was trimmed by 0 bases and the J gene end by 2 bases; junction bases not matched to a gene: 0. This CDR3 is 15 amino acids long. CDR3 loop: CASSLGDRGQETQYF. Written as DNA, the CDR3 is TGTGCCAGCAGCTTGGGGGACAGGGGGCAAGAGACCCAGTACTTC.

The genes are TRBV6-5 and TRBJ2-3, with 11 bases identical to TRBD1. Germline trimming cut 6 bases from V and 4 bases from J; bases unmatched to any gene: 6. CDR1 and CDR2 from the germline V gene are MNHEY and SVGAGI. The CDR3 sequence is 15 residues long. The CDR3 loop is CASRTGTGGADTQYF. CDR3 nucleotides: TGTGCCAGCAGGACCGGGACAGGGGGTGCAGATACGCAGTATTTT.

Worth noting for this clone: One end of the junction varies from germline; a read error may be responsible. This chain uses TRBV18 with TRBJ2-7, with 13 bases aligning to TRBD2. CDR1 KGHSH and CDR2 LQKENI come from the germline V gene. The CDR3 length is 18 residues. CDR3 nucleotide sequence: TGTGCCAGCTCACCACGGACTAGCGGGAGTGGCACCTCCCACGAGCAGTACTTC. Translated: CASSPRTSGSGTSHEQYF.

The genes are TRBV27 and TRBJ2-7; D is unresolved. V lost 0 bases to trimming and J lost 5 bases, with 8 bases between them. The CDR3 consists of 13 residues. CDR1 and CDR2 (germline): MNHEY, SMNVEV (reference sequence). CDR3 coding DNA: TGTGCCAGCAGTTTATCGATACAGAACGAGCAGTACTTC. Translating gives CASSLSIQNEQYF.

This clone has more than one count but fewer than ten. The same CDR3 arises from other DNA sequences in this sample as well. This chain links TRBV19 with TRBJ1-5; possible D gene TRBD1, 6 bases. CDR1 and CDR2 (germline): LNHDA, SQIVND (reference sequence). V was cut by 3 bases and J by 1 base, with 10 bases left in between. The CDR3 is 15 residues long. This chain's CDR3 is CASSIGGASNQPQHF. In nucleotides, the CDR3 is TGTGCCAGTAGTATTGGGGGCGCGAGCAATCAGCCCCAGCATTTT.

The chain combines TRBV21-1 with TRBJ2-7; TRBD2 is taken as the D call from the table, unchecked against the DNA. TRBV21-1 is termed a pseudogene. The CDR3 loop spans 13 amino acids. The CDR3 here is CASSKARPGGQYF. DNA for the CDR3: TGTGCCAGCAGCAAAGCGCGACCCGGGGGGCAGTACTTC.

In its sample, this clone was seen a few times. The chain joins TRBV25-1 to TRBJ2-2; 8 bases agree with TRBD1. Losses at the gene ends were 4 bases for V and 5 bases for J; bases not matched to a gene: 6. The CDR3 runs 15 residues. Per germline, CDR1 MGHDK and CDR2 SYGVNS. The CDR3 DNA follows: TGTGCCAGCAGTGGCAAGACAGGGGAAACCGGGGAGCTGTTTTTT. Protein sequence: CASSGKTGETGELFF.

The V gene is TRBV6-5, the J gene TRBJ1-3, with TRBD1 matching 7 bases. Germline assignment: CDR1 MNHEY and CDR2 SVGAGI. Trimming took 6 bases from V and 4 from J; bases not matched to a gene: 6. This CDR3 is built from 14 residues. CDR3 in amino acids: CASRRQGRGNTIYF. The CDR3 DNA follows: TGTGCCAGCAGGAGACAGGGTCGGGGAAACACCATATATTTT.

This clone was seen once. The chain carries TRBV19 and TRBJ2-1; 9 nucleotides match TRBD1. The CDR3 extends over 15 amino acids. V lost 6 bases and J lost 4; bases outside the gene matches: 7. Germline values: CDR1 LNHDA, CDR2 SQIVND (reference sequence). CDR3 sequence (DNA): TGTGCCAGTAGCCCCGGGACAGGGCTTTACAATGAGCAGTTCTTC. Protein: CASSPGTGLYNEQFF.

The genes are TRBV5-5 and TRBJ2-7; a possible D gene is TRBD1 (6 bases). Per germline, CDR1 SGHKS and CDR2 YYEKEE (reference sequence). The CDR3 consists of 16 residues. Trimming took 5 bases from V and 1 from J, leaving 19 bases between them. CDR3 protein: CASSSGTSIPSYEQYF. CDR3 nucleotide sequence: TGTGCCAGCAGTTCCGGGACATCGATCCCGTCCTACGAGCAGTACTTC.

The rearrangement uses TRBV10-3 and TRBJ2-7; 9 bases match TRBD2. This CDR3 region has 16 residues. V gave up 4 bases and J gave up 2 bases; unmatched junction bases: 9. CDR1 is ENHRY, CDR2 SYGVKD, per germline. CDR3 loop: CAISAPTSGDPYEQYF. The DNA of the CDR3 is TGTGCCATCAGTGCACCGACTAGCGGCGATCCCTACGAGCAGTACTTC.

This clone was picked up a small number of times. This CDR3 reads CASSPMKRQGAYEQYF. CDR3 coding DNA: TGTGCCAGCAGCCCTATGAAAAGACAGGGGGCCTACGAGCAGTACTTC. The chain is built from TRBV7-9 and TRBJ2-7; 9 positions agree with TRBD1. Germline V gene sequence: CDR1 SEHNR, CDR2 FQNEAQ (reference sequence). CDR3 length: 16 amino acids. Unmatched junction bases numbered 10, after V lost 5 bases and J lost 2 bases.

V is TRBV27 and J is TRBJ1-1, with a tentative D call TRBD1 (6 bases). V lost 3 bases and J lost 8, with 13 bases in between. The CDR3 spans 13 residues. Germline CDR1 and CDR2: MNHEY and SMNVEV (reference sequence). The CDR3 nucleotides read TGTGCCAGCAGTTTGTTTTCAGGACAGGAAGCTTTCTTT. Amino acid sequence: CASSLFSGQEAFF.

This chain connects TRBV14 to TRBJ2-1, with 16 bases aligning to TRBD2. Germline lookup yields CDR1 SGHDN and CDR2 FVKESK. This CDR3 contains 15 residues. Germline trimming cut 4 bases from V and 9 bases from J; bases unmatched to any gene: 3. The CDR3 DNA is TGTGCCAGCAGCCCGGGACTAGCGGGAGGGGGTGAGCAGTTCTTC. Translated, it gives CASSPGLAGGGEQFF.

This clone appeared a single time. The chain joins TRBV6-6 to TRBJ2-7, with 7 nucleotides matching TRBD1. The V gene end was trimmed by 5 bases and the J gene end by 3 bases; junction bases not matched to a gene: 16. The CDR3 covers 17 residues. Germline CDR1 MNHNY, CDR2 SVGAGI (reference sequence). This CDR3 is CASSQPAMTGSLYEQYF. CDR3 nucleotide sequence: TGTGCCAGCAGTCAACCGGCCATGACAGGGTCCCTCTACGAGCAGTACTTC.

This clone came up once. The chain combines TRBV5-1 with TRBJ2-3; D is undetermined. V was trimmed by 0 bases and J by 3 bases, leaving 8 bases between them. The germline CDR1 and CDR2 sequences are SGHRS and YFSETQ. The length of the CDR3 is 14 residues. Written as DNA, the CDR3 is TGCGCCAGCAGCTTGGGCAGGCCAACAGATACGCAGTATTTT. As protein: CASSLGRPTDTQYF.

This clone was found once. The chain couples TRBV5-1 to TRBJ2-3; 14 nucleotides align to TRBD2. The CDR3 covers 19 residues. Trimming at V came to 1 base and at J to 7 bases, leaving 14 bases not matched to a gene. Germline values: CDR1 SGHRS, CDR2 YFSETQ. The chain's CDR3 is CASSLTVGLAGEGTHTQYF. DNA of the CDR3: TGCGCCAGCAGCTTGACAGTGGGACTAGCGGGAGAGGGGACTCATACGCAGTATTTT. Full variable domain (outside the CDR3, taken from reference TRBV5-1 and TRBJ2-3): KAGVTQTPRYLIKTRGQQVTLSCSPISGHRSVSWYQQTPGQGLQFLFEYFSETQRNKGNFPGRFSGRQFSNSRSEMNVSTLELGDSALYLCASSLTVGLAGEGTHTQYFGPGTRLTVL.

This chain links TRBV3-1 (or the pseudogene TRBV3-2) with TRBJ2-7; 8 bases agree with TRBD2. Germline V gene lookup returns CDR1 LGHDT and CDR2 YNNKEL (reference sequence). The trim removed 2 bases at V and 2 bases at J, leaving 8 bases unmatched. The CDR3 has 16 amino acids. The CDR3: CASSQFWTSPTYEQYF. CDR3 DNA sequence: TGTGCCAGCAGCCAATTTTGGACTAGCCCCACCTACGAGCAGTACTTC.

The chain carries TRBV7-2 and TRBJ1-1; no clear D gene. Germline CDR1 is SGHTA and CDR2 is FQGNSA. The V end lost 2 bases, the J end lost 3 bases, and 13 bases lay between the germline ends. The CDR3 spans 15 residues. CDR3 DNA sequence: TGTGCCAGCAGCTTATCGGGGAACCGGGACACTGAAGCTTTCTTT. Its protein is CASSLSGNRDTEAFF. The entire variable domain, with the rest obtained from reference TRBV7-2 and TRBJ1-1, is as follows: GAGVSQSPSNKVTEKGKDVELRCDPISGHTALYWYRQSLGQGLEFLIYFQGNSAPDKSGLPSDRFSAERTGGSVSTLTIQRTQQEDSAVYLCASSLSGNRDTEAFFGQGTRLTVV.

The chain is built from TRBV4-2 and TRBJ1-5, with D perhaps matching TRBD1 (5 bases). The V end lost 0 bases, the J end lost 5 bases, and 8 bases lay between the germline ends. In germline, CDR1 is LGHNA, CDR2 YNFKEQ. This CDR3 region has 14 residues. The CDR3 is CASSQELGDQPQHF. The DNA of the CDR3 is TGTGCCAGCAGCCAAGAGTTAGGGGATCAGCCCCAGCATTTT.

The rearrangement joins TRBV10-1 to TRBJ2-3; TRBD2 aligns across 7 bases. This CDR3 is built from 17 residues. Germline V gives CDR1 WNHNN, CDR2 SYGVQD (reference sequence). The ends lost 0 bases at V and 3 bases at J; junction bases unmatched: 9. CDR3 region: CASSESSGPGGTDTQYF. In nucleotides, the CDR3 is TGCGCCAGCAGTGAGTCGAGTGGCCCCGGGGGGACAGATACGCAGTATTTT.